Listed below are T cell receptor beta chains from one sample, sequenced in a study of PD-1 and CTLA-4 blockade in melanoma. This table comes from immunoSEQ multiplex PCR, and its TCRdb copy is limited to in-frame clones, with some not included. This table holds about 30,000 clones, roughly 90% found once. The material was CD8+ T cells from peripheral blood, obtained from a patient given anti-PD-1 treatment. These receptors all stem from a human donor with melanoma. Each CDR3 is given with its conserved first and last residue. The order of the fields is clone size, J gene, V gene, D gene, CDR3 protein, CDR3 DNA. D genes are given only for firm matches. The listing skips clone size in some rows; elsewhere it reads once, few, many or a size class.

clone_size: NA; j_call: TRBJ2-1; v_call: TRBV7-3; d_call: NA; cdr3_aa: CASSLQGGPGNEQFF; cdr3_nt: TGTGCCAGCAGCTTACAGGGCGGGCCAGGCAATGAGCAGTTCTTC
clone_size: NA; j_call: TRBJ1-6; v_call: TRBV6-4; d_call: TRBD1; cdr3_aa: CASRSGTENSPLHF; cdr3_nt: TGTGCCAGCAGATCCGGGACAGAGAATTCACCCCTCCACTTT
clone_size: NA; j_call: TRBJ2-7; v_call: TRBV13; d_call: TRBD1; cdr3_aa: CASSSRDRGREQYF; cdr3_nt: TGTGCCAGCAGCTCCCGGGACAGGGGGCGGGAGCAGTACTTC
clone_size: NA; j_call: TRBJ1-1; v_call: TRBV6-5; d_call: NA; cdr3_aa: CASSSHRVANTEAFF; cdr3_nt: TGTGCCAGCAGTTCTCACAGGGTCGCCAACACTGAAGCTTTCTTT
clone_size: once; j_call: TRBJ2-1; v_call: TRBV11-3; d_call: TRBD2; cdr3_aa: CASSLRAGGSGNEQFF; cdr3_nt: TGTGCCAGCAGCTTGAGAGCGGGGGGGAGTGGGAATGAGCAGTTCTTC
clone_size: NA; j_call: TRBJ2-1; v_call: TRBV5-6; d_call: NA; cdr3_aa: CAYFGGASYNEQFF; cdr3_nt: TGTGCCTACTTTGGCGGGGCCTCCTACAATGAGCAGTTCTTC
clone_size: NA; j_call: TRBJ1-4; v_call: TRBV27; d_call: NA; cdr3_aa: CASSLTLMGTTNEKLFF; cdr3_nt: TGTGCCAGCAGTCTGACACTCATGGGAACAACTAATGAAAAACTGTTTTTT
clone_size: NA; j_call: TRBJ1-5; v_call: TRBV4-2; d_call: NA; cdr3_aa: CASSQDEGSNQPQHF; cdr3_nt: TGTGCCAGCAGCCAAGATGAGGGAAGCAATCAGCCCCAGCATTTT
clone_size: NA; j_call: TRBJ2-7; v_call: TRBV11-2; d_call: NA; cdr3_aa: CASSFGGNEQYF; cdr3_nt: TGTGCCAGCAGCTTTGGGGGGAACGAGCAGTACTTC
clone_size: NA; j_call: TRBJ2-7; v_call: TRBV28; d_call: TRBD1; cdr3_aa: CASSLQGAYEQYF; cdr3_nt: TGTGCCAGCAGTTTACAGGGGGCCTACGAGCAGTACTTC
clone_size: NA; j_call: TRBJ2-5; v_call: TRBV4-3; d_call: TRBD2; cdr3_aa: CASSQSSGGPYQETQYF; cdr3_nt: TGCGCCAGCAGCCAGTCTAGCGGGGGCCCGTACCAAGAGACCCAGTACTTC
clone_size: few; j_call: TRBJ1-4; v_call: TRBV11-2; d_call: TRBD1; cdr3_aa: CASSFGRGRLAEKLFF; cdr3_nt: TGTGCCAGCAGCTTTGGCAGGGGGCGGCTCGCGGAAAAACTGTTTTTT
clone_size: NA; j_call: TRBJ1-5; v_call: TRBV12-3/TRBV12-4; d_call: TRBD1; cdr3_aa: CASSSGDRKEHF; cdr3_nt: TGTGCCAGCAGTTCAGGGGACAGGAAGGAGCATTTT
clone_size: NA; j_call: TRBJ2-1; v_call: TRBV30; d_call: NA; cdr3_aa: CAWQGQRNRNEQFF; cdr3_nt: TGTGCCTGGCAGGGGCAGCGGAATCGCAATGAGCAGTTCTTC
clone_size: few; j_call: TRBJ2-2; v_call: TRBV6-5; d_call: NA; cdr3_aa: CASNSPTGELFF; cdr3_nt: TGTGCCAGCAACAGCCCCACCGGGGAGCTGTTTTTT
clone_size: NA; j_call: TRBJ2-7; v_call: TRBV28; d_call: NA; cdr3_aa: CASTSMGEQYF; cdr3_nt: TGTGCCAGCACATCTATGGGGGAGCAGTACTTC
clone_size: NA; j_call: TRBJ1-1; v_call: TRBV5-8; d_call: TRBD1; cdr3_aa: CASSGTVNTEAFF; cdr3_nt: TGTGCCAGCAGTGGGACAGTGAACACTGAAGCTTTCTTT
clone_size: NA; j_call: TRBJ1-1; v_call: TRBV4-2; d_call: NA; cdr3_aa: CASSQDWGRPDTEAFF; cdr3_nt: TGTGCCAGCAGCCAGGATTGGGGACGGCCTGACACTGAAGCTTTCTTT
clone_size: NA; j_call: TRBJ1-4; v_call: TRBV28; d_call: NA; cdr3_aa: CASSFSSDWGEKLFF; cdr3_nt: TGTGCCAGCAGTTTTTCCTCCGACTGGGGTGAAAAACTGTTTTTT
clone_size: NA; j_call: TRBJ2-1; v_call: TRBV5-1; d_call: NA; cdr3_aa: CASSLAIVGNTFGDEQFF; cdr3_nt: TGCGCCAGCAGCTTGGCCATAGTTGGCAATACGTTTGGGGATGAGCAGTTCTTC